This passage covers 32 T cell receptor beta chains from one sample sequenced in a study of T cell responses to AZD1222 COVID-19 vaccine. The repertoire was sequenced with immunoSEQ multiplex PCR; TCRdb's copy has only in-frame clones and lacks some. This table has more than 95,000 clones, 85% to 90% appearing once. The sequencing used peripheral blood, collected on day 0 of AZD1222 vaccination. The source is an adult in good health.

V gene TRBV19 combines with J gene TRBJ1-6; 8 bases fit TRBD1. V lost 6 bases and J lost 11; bases outside the gene matches: 6. Per the germline V gene, CDR1 is LNHDA and CDR2 is SQIVND (reference sequence). The CDR3 is 13 residues long. The CDR3 sequence: CASRQGVVAPLHF. CDR3 bases: TGTGCCAGTAGACAGGGGGTTGTTGCACCCCTCCACTTT.

The CDR3 loop reads CASSMGLLGGSEAFF. The CDR3 nucleotides are TGTGCCAGCAGCATGGGACTCCTGGGGGGGTCTGAAGCTTTCTTT. This chain links TRBV7-6 with TRBJ1-1; D perhaps matches TRBD1 (5 bases). CDR1 and CDR2 (germline): SGHVS, FNYEAQ. Trimming removed 5 bases from V and 6 bases from J, with 19 bases in between. The CDR3 has 15 amino acids.

The V and J genes are TRBV28 and TRBJ1-2; D gene uncertain. CDR1 MDHEN and CDR2 SYDVKM come from the germline V gene. The CDR3 contains 13 residues. V was pared by 7 bases and J by 4 bases, with 13 bases between. The chain's CDR3 is CASNVRGSYGYTF. As DNA, the CDR3 is TGTGCCAGCAACGTTCGGGGTTCCTATGGCTACACCTTC.

V is TRBV11-1 and J is TRBJ2-3, with TRBD1 identical over 10 bases. J lost 4 bases, V lost 8 bases, and 12 bases had no gene match. Per the germline V gene, CDR1 is SGHAT and CDR2 is FQDESV (reference sequence). The CDR3 spans 16 residues. In DNA form, the CDR3 reads TGTGCCAGCGCCTATAGGCCGGGACAGGGGCCAGATACGCAGTATTTT. This encodes CASAYRPGQGPDTQYF.

V usage is TRBV18 and J usage is TRBJ1-2; D is unresolved. CDR1 KGHSH and CDR2 LQKENI come from the germline V gene. With 6 bases removed from V and 4 bases from J, the gap between germline ends came to 12 bases. The CDR3 is made up of 13 amino acids. The DNA for the CDR3 is TGTGCCAGCTCCCCCGGAGGGTCCTATGGCTACACCTTC. Protein product: CASSPGGSYGYTF.

The V call is TRBV19, the J call TRBJ1-1; D ambiguous. Germline-derived CDR1 and CDR2 are LNHDA and SQIVND (reference sequence). The CDR3 extends over 11 amino acids. Trimming removed 4 bases from V and 1 base from J, with 1 base in between. In DNA form, the CDR3 reads TGTGCCAGTAGTAAGAACACTGAAGCTTTCTTT. This translates into CASSKNTEAFF.

The chain recombines TRBV9 with TRBJ1-4; 7 nucleotides align to TRBD1. Germline CDR1 and CDR2: SGDLS and YYNGEE. The trim removed 2 bases at V and 2 bases at J, leaving 9 bases unmatched. The length of the CDR3 is 17 residues. The CDR3 nucleotides read TGTGCCAGCAGCGTTTTTACAGGGGTTGTGACTAATGAAAAACTGTTTTTT. This gives the protein CASSVFTGVVTNEKLFF.

This sequence joins TRBV18 and TRBJ2-3, with 7 bases lining up with TRBD2. J was trimmed by 0 bases and V by 6 bases; bases with no gene match: 6. The CDR3 contains 15 residues. Germline lookup yields CDR1 KGHSH and CDR2 LQKENI. Here the CDR3 reads CASSSDSGSTDTQYF. As DNA, the CDR3 is TGTGCCAGCTCTTCAGATAGCGGGAGCACAGATACGCAGTATTTT.

The CDR3 DNA is TGTGCCAGCAGCTTCAGACAGGGAAGTAATTCACCCCTCCACTTT. It yields the protein CASSFRQGSNSPLHF. The chain couples TRBV7-2 to TRBJ1-6; 7 nucleotides align to TRBD1. CDR1 is SGHTA and CDR2 is FQGNSA in the germline V gene. There are 15 residues in the CDR3. Unmatched junction bases numbered 5, after V lost 3 bases and J lost 6 bases.

V and J are TRBV25-1 and TRBJ1-4, with 7 bases fitting TRBD1. With 6 bases clipped from V and 4 bases from J, the junction kept 8 bases outside the gene matches. CDR1 is MGHDK and CDR2 is SYGVNS in the germline V gene. The CDR3 runs 15 residues. The CDR3 DNA sequence: TGTGCCAGCAGCGGCGAGGGGGCAAGTAATGAAAAACTGTTTTTT. Its protein is CASSGEGASNEKLFF.

The V gene is TRBV12-3 or TRBV12-4, the J gene TRBJ1-4; D possibly corresponds to TRBD1 (5 bases). The CDR3 extends over 12 amino acids. V was clipped by 3 bases and J by 11 bases, with 10 bases between them. Written as DNA, the CDR3 is TGTGCCAGCAGTTTTACAGGCGGGAAACTGTTTTTT. Its translation is CASSFTGGKLFF.

This clone showed up just once. This sequence joins TRBV10-1 and TRBJ2-1; 14 nucleotides align to TRBD2. V dropped 2 bases and J dropped 7; count of bases not matched to a gene: 10. Looked up from germline, CDR1 is WNHNN and CDR2 is SYGVQD (reference sequence). The CDR3 has 18 residues. This CDR3 is CASSELTPTSGRENEQFF. CDR3 sequence (DNA): TGCGCCAGCAGTGAGCTCACCCCGACTAGCGGGAGGGAAAATGAGCAGTTCTTC.

This chain joins TRBV7-6 and TRBJ2-7; 8 positions match TRBD1. The CDR3 loop spans 15 amino acids. CDR1 is SGHVS and CDR2 is FNYEAQ in the germline V gene. Trimming at V came to 1 base and at J to 5 bases, leaving 7 bases not matched to a gene. The CDR3 protein is CASSLGNGQGNEQYF. DNA of the CDR3: TGTGCCAGCAGCTTAGGTAATGGACAGGGAAACGAGCAGTACTTC.

The rearrangement uses TRBV30 and TRBJ1-3; D is possibly TRBD1 (5 bases). Looked up from germline, CDR1 is GTSNPN and CDR2 is SVGIG (reference sequence). This CDR3 contains 15 residues. Between the trimmed V and J ends, which lost 4 bases and 1 base, there was a span of 14 bases. This chain's CDR3 is CAWKLGSGSGNTIYF. CDR3 bases: TGTGCCTGGAAACTCGGTTCAGGGTCTGGAAACACCATATATTTT.

The V and J genes are TRBV7-3 and TRBJ2-3; 7 positions match TRBD1. Per the germline V gene, CDR1 is SGHTA and CDR2 is FQGTGA. V shed 5 bases, J shed 4 bases, and the junction held 6 bases outside the gene matches. The CDR3 consists of 14 residues. DNA for the CDR3: TGTGCCAGCAGCCCCCGACAGGGACCAGATACGCAGTATTTT. This codes for CASSPRQGPDTQYF.

The chain employs TRBV5-1 and TRBJ2-4; 12 bases match TRBD1. Germline trimming cut 4 bases from V and 8 bases from J; bases unmatched to any gene: 10. Germline-derived CDR1 and CDR2 are SGHRS and YFSETQ. The CDR3 loop spans 16 amino acids. This chain's CDR3 is CASSEGQGALGYIQYF. The CDR3, as DNA: TGCGCCAGCAGCGAGGGACAGGGGGCCCTCGGGTACATTCAGTACTTC.

With regard to this clone: One junction end disagrees with the germline gene, perhaps due to a read error. V usage is TRBV4-1 and J usage is TRBJ2-1; TRBD2 matches 16 bases. The germline V gene has CDR1 MGHRA and CDR2 YSYEKL. The CDR3 runs 17 residues. The CDR3 is CASSQGPSGTSGGAWVF. As DNA, the CDR3 is TGCGCCAGCAGCCAAGGACCTTCCGGGACTAGCGGGGGGGCGTGGGTCTTC.

In its sample, this clone was seen once. The genes are TRBV5-1 and TRBJ1-1, with D possibly TRBD1 on 5 matching bases. Germline loops: CDR1 SGHRS, CDR2 YFSETQ. The CDR3 sequence is 15 residues long. V was cut by 0 bases and J by 5 bases, with 14 bases left in between. CDR3 in DNA: TGCGCCAGCAGCTTGGATCAGGGCATAGTGACTGAAGCTTTCTTT. It translates to CASSLDQGIVTEAFF.

CDR3 protein: CASSLNPPLAGISFRRYNEQFF. In nucleotides, the CDR3 is TGTGCCAGCAGTCTTAACCCACCTCTAGCGGGCATATCCTTTCGACGTTACAATGAGCAGTTCTTC. This sequence joins TRBV6-6 and TRBJ2-1; 8 bases map to TRBD2. Trimming at V came to 5 bases and at J to 4 bases, leaving 28 bases not matched to a gene. Germline lookup yields CDR1 MNHNY and CDR2 SVGAGI (reference sequence). This CDR3 has 22 residues.

This chain links TRBV7-2 with TRBJ1-6; 8 bases match TRBD1. The J segment lost 3 bases and the V segment lost 5 bases, leaving 6 bases of the junction unmatched. The CDR3 has 16 amino acids. Germline V gene data show CDR1 as SGHTA and CDR2 as FQGNSA. The CDR3 DNA reads TGTGCCAGCAGCCCAGGACAGGGAGGCTATAATTCACCCCTCCACTTT. Its translation: CASSPGQGGYNSPLHF.

The rearrangement links TRBV7-9 to TRBJ1-1, with 7 bases aligning to TRBD1. V shed 5 bases, J shed 5 bases, and the junction held 8 bases outside the gene matches. Germline values: CDR1 SEHNR, CDR2 FQNEAQ (reference sequence). The CDR3 has 14 residues. CDR3 bases: TGTGCCAGCAGCCCAGGACAGGCGGGGACTGAAGCTTTCTTT. Its translation: CASSPGQAGTEAFF.

The rearrangement links TRBV9 to TRBJ2-7; the D is unclear. Per germline, CDR1 SGDLS and CDR2 YYNGEE. Trimming removed 1 base from V and 3 bases from J, with 11 bases in between. The CDR3 contains 14 residues. CDR3 nucleotides: TGTGCCAGCAGCGTAACAGACTCTTTCTACGAGCAGTACTTC. As protein: CASSVTDSFYEQYF.

The V gene is TRBV7-2, the J gene TRBJ1-4; TRBD1 is a possible D gene (6 bases). In germline, CDR1 is SGHTA, CDR2 FQGNSA. V lost 1 base to trimming and J lost 5 bases, with 8 bases between them. The CDR3 extends over 14 amino acids. CDR3: CASSLVTGNEKLFF. DNA for the CDR3: TGTGCCAGCAGCTTAGTAACAGGGAATGAAAAACTGTTTTTT.

The gene calls are TRBV29-1 and TRBJ2-7; D assignment may be TRBD1 or TRBD2 (5 bases each). Germline V lookup: CDR1 SQVTM, CDR2 ANQGSEA. The CDR3 length is 14 residues. Trimming shortened V by 1 base and J by 2 bases, and 12 bases separated the two germline ends. CDR3 region: CSVEGGAGTYEQYF. The DNA for the CDR3 is TGCAGCGTTGAAGGAGGGGCAGGGACCTACGAGCAGTACTTC.

J is TRBJ1-1 and V is TRBV5-1, with a tentative D call TRBD1 (6 bases). The CDR3 runs to 15 residues. V was shortened by 0 bases and J by 1 base, with 10 bases between the two germline ends. Looked up from germline, CDR1 is SGHRS and CDR2 is YFSETQ. The CDR3 loop is CASSLADRRNTEAFF. The DNA of the CDR3 is TGCGCCAGCAGCTTGGCCGACAGGAGGAACACTGAAGCTTTCTTT.

The chain employs TRBV5-1 and TRBJ1-2; TRBD1 matches 7 bases. V shed 0 bases and J 7 bases; nucleotides not matched to a gene: 6. The CDR3 spans 14 residues. Germline assignment: CDR1 SGHRS and CDR2 YFSETQ. As DNA, the CDR3 is TGCGCCAGCAGCTTGGCCCTGACAGGGAGTGGCTACACCTTC. This gives the protein CASSLALTGSGYTF.

This rearrangement joins TRBV7-9 to TRBJ1-2, with 12 bases fitting TRBD1. The CDR3 spans 15 residues. With V trimmed by 0 bases and J by 8 bases, 4 bases remained unmatched. Germline V gene data show CDR1 as SEHNR and CDR2 as FQNEAQ (reference sequence). This CDR3 is CASSLAPGQGAGYTF. CDR3 bases: TGTGCCAGCAGCTTAGCTCCGGGACAGGGGGCAGGCTACACCTTC.

For the CDR3, the DNA is TGTGCCACCTCTCGGACAGGGAGCAATCAGCCCCAGCATTTT. Translation gives CATSRTGSNQPQHF. The chain uses TRBV24-1 and TRBJ1-5; TRBD1 matches at 8 bases. V lost 9 bases to trimming and J lost 1 base; unmatched junction nucleotides: 4. The CDR3 runs to 14 residues. Germline V gives CDR1 KGHDR, CDR2 SFDVKD.

The chain employs TRBV28 and TRBJ1-2, with D maybe TRBD1 (5 bases). The V end lost 2 bases, the J end lost 8 bases, and 24 bases lay between the germline ends. The CDR3 covers 17 residues. Germline CDR1 MDHEN, CDR2 SYDVKM. The CDR3 nucleotides read TGTGCCAGCAGTTTAATAGAGAGGAGCAGGGTGATGGGGGGCTACACCTTC. Amino acid sequence: CASSLIERSRVMGGYTF.

The chain combines TRBV30 with TRBJ1-5, with D maybe TRBD1 (6 bases). The CDR3 is 14 amino acids. V dropped 2 bases and J dropped 8 bases, with 16 bases sitting between them. The germline gives CDR1 GTSNPN, CDR2 SVGIG (reference sequence). For the CDR3, the DNA is TGTGCCTGGAGTTTTTACAGGGTGGAGGAGCCCCAGCATTTT. This encodes CAWSFYRVEEPQHF.

The V gene is TRBV20-1, the J gene TRBJ1-2, with no clear D. Germline V gives CDR1 DFQATT, CDR2 SNEGSKA (reference sequence). This CDR3 has 11 residues. V was clipped by 1 base and J by 10 bases, with 10 bases between them. The CDR3 loop reads CSARVTPDYTF. CDR3 nucleotides: TGCAGTGCTAGAGTGACACCCGACTACACCTTC.

The V and J genes are TRBV19 and TRBJ2-5; the D gene is possibly TRBD2 (6 bases). V lost 7 bases and J 5 bases, leaving 17 bases between the germline ends. The CDR3 has 14 amino acids. Germline V CDR1 and CDR2: LNHDA, SQIVND (reference sequence). The CDR3 is CASTPGTRRETQYF. In DNA form, the CDR3 reads TGTGCCAGTACGCCGGGGACTCGTCGGGAGACCCAGTACTTC.